The clone carrying this T cell receptor beta chain has a count of ten or more. Its antigen is undetermined. These data belong to a study of T cells in Graves' hyperthyroidism and ophthalmopathy. Regarding the study as a whole: Model output signaled ophthalmopathy a median roughly six months ahead of onset. Most thyroid-expanded clonotypes above 0.001 were also found in blood.

Authors of the study amplified TCR beta CDR3 regions from RNA transcripts. Carried out on the TCR CDR3, a first-round RT-PCR used the HTBI primer set. TCRdb re-analysed the multiplex PCR reads in MiXCR, keeping a single row per CDR3 protein. The data contain under 400,000 distinct CDR3 sequences, more than 11% of them singletons. Each diagnosis drew on symptoms, thyroxine, TRAb, thyroid ultrasound and orbital computed tomography findings. The V end was cut by 4 bases, the J end by 1 base, with 10 bases between. Germline lookup yields CDR1 KGHSH and CDR2 LQKENI. The CDR3 has 14 amino acids. Sequenced material: blood. This rearrangement joins TRBV18 to TRBJ1-1; D is unresolved. The receptor's source is a woman aged 55-75 years with Graves' hyperthyroidism. This CDR3 is CASSRGGSNTEAFF. DNA of the CDR3: TGTGCCAGCTCACGAGGAGGCTCGAACACTGAAGCTTTCTTT.